What follows describes a single T cell receptor beta chain. Its antigen is currently unknown. This sample is drawn from a study of cytomegalovirus exposure and HLA in healthy donors. General study findings and limits: The number of N-insertions in an Asian-associated ancestry cluster was reportedly below the approximately 600-donor mean in a later analysis. Presence/absence results assume similar sequencing depth per donor, which may not hold. Excluded: some indistinguishable V segments such as TRBV6-2 and TRBV6-3. A list of 150 or so TCR beta chains associated with cytomegalovirus was given.

This CDR3 has 12 residues. The germline V and J ends were trimmed by 4 bases and 6 bases, with 6 bases remaining between them. Germline values: CDR1 LGHNA, CDR2 YSLEER. With 60 Vbeta and 13 Jbeta primers, the PCR was carried out. Clones were read by immunoSEQ multiplex PCR, and TCRdb kept only the in-frame ones, dropping some. The record lists around 200,000 clones, of which the ten most abundant hold roughly 0.98%. Input material: PBMCs. The receptor was isolated from a woman in her twenties or thirties in good health and CMV-seropositive. The chain links TRBV4-3 to TRBJ2-2, with D unresolved. CDR3 nucleotide sequence: TGCGCCAGCAGCCCGTGGCCCGGGGAGCTGTTTTTT. As protein: CASSPWPGELFF.